This note documents a single TCR beta chain sequence. Its antigen is undetermined. This specimen comes from a study of T cells after yellow fever vaccination. The TCR cDNA carried a universal primer site and UMIs from 5'RACE template switching. MiXCR was run by TCRdb on the 5' RACE reads, yielding one entry per CDR3 protein. This sample has under 150,000 distinct CDR3 sequences; 13% to 15% occur once, and the top ten carry roughly 41%. Findings and limits, study-wide: Boosting was followed by the reappearance of most primary-vaccination clones (just under 98% CD4, roughly 90% CD8). High-abundance clonotypes from the bulk population could contaminate FACS-sorted repertoires.

This TCR came from a man between 18 and 29 years old who received the YFV17D yellow fever vaccine. Sequenced material: CD8+ T cells sorted from PBMCs, taken 5 days after the yellow fever booster vaccination.

The CDR3 DNA reads as TGTGCCAGCTCCATGGGGCGCAGCTATGGCTACACCTTC. Its protein product is CASSMGRSYGYTF. The rearrangement uses TRBV27 and TRBJ1-2; perhaps TRBD1 as D (5 bases). With 8 bases removed from V and 4 bases from J, the gap between germline ends came to 14 bases. CDR1 MNHEY and CDR2 SMNVEV come from the germline V gene (reference sequence). The CDR3 covers 13 residues.